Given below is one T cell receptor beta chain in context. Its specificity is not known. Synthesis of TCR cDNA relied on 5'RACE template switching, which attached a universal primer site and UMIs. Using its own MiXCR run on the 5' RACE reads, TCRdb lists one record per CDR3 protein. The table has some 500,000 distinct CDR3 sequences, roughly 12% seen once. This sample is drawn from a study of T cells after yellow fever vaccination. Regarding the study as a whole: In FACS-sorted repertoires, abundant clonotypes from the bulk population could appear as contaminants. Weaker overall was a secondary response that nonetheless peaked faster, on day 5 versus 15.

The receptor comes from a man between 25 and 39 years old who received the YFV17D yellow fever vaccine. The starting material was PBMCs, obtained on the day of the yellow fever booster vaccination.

CDR3 sequence reads: CASSQDQASREQYF. The CDR3 bases are TGTGCCAGCAGCCAAGATCAGGCTAGTCGCGAGCAGTACTTC. The gene calls are TRBV3-1 and TRBJ2-7, with D hard to call. The CDR3 is 14 residues long. The germline V gene encodes CDR1 LGHDT and CDR2 YNNKEL (reference sequence). The V and J ends lost 0 bases and 6 bases respectively, with 12 bases between them.